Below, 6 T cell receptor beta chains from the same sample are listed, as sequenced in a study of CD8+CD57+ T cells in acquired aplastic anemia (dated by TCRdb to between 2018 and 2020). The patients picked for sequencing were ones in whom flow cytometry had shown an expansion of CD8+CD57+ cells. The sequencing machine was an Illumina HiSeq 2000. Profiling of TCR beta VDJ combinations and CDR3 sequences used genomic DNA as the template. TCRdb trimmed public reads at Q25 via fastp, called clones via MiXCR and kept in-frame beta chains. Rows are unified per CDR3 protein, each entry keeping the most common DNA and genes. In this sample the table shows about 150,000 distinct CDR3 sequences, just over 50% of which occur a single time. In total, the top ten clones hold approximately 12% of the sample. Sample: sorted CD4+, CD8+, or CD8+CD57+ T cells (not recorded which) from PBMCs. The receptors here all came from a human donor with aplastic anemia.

CDR3 region: CASSITGQSSDTQYF. The CDR3 region has the DNA TGCGCCAGCAGCATAACTGGACAGAGTTCAGATACGCAGTATTTT. This chain connects TRBV5-1 to TRBJ2-3; a possible D gene is TRBD1 (6 bases). V was pared by 4 bases and J by 4 bases, with 16 bases between. The CDR3 runs 15 residues. Per the germline V gene, CDR1 is SGHRS and CDR2 is YFSETQ.

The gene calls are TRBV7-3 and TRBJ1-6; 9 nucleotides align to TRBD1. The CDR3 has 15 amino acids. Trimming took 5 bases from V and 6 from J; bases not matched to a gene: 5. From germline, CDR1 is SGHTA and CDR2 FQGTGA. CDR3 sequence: CASSQQGAGNSPLHF. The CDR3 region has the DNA TGTGCCAGCAGCCAACAGGGGGCAGGTAATTCACCCCTCCACTTT.

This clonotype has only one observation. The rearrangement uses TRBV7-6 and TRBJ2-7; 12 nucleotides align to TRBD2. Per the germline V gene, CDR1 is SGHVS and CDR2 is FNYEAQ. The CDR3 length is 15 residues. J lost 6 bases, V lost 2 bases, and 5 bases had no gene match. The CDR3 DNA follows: TGTGCCAGCAGCTTACTAGCGGGAGGGCCGTCCGAGCAGTACTTC. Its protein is CASSLLAGGPSEQYF.

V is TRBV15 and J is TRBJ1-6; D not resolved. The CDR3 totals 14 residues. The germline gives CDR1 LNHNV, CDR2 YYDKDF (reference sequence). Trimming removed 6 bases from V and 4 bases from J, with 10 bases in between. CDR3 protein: CATSSGPYNSPLHF. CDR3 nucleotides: TGTGCCACCAGTTCTGGGCCTTATAATTCACCCCTCCACTTT.

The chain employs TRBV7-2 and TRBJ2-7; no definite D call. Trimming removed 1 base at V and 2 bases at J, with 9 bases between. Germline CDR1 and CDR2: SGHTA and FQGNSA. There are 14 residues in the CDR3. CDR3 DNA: TGTGCCAGCAGCTTAGTGGCAGCGACCTACGAGCAGTACTTC. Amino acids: CASSLVAATYEQYF.

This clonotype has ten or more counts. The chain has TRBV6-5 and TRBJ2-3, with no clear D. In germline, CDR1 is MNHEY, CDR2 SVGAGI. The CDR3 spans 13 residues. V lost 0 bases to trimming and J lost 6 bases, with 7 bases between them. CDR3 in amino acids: CASSYSEKDTQYF. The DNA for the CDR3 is TGTGCCAGCAGTTACTCAGAAAAGGATACGCAGTATTTT.